This passage covers 8 T cell receptor beta chains from one sample sequenced in a study of blood T cell repertoires in COVID-19. Produced via immunoSEQ multiplex PCR; TCRdb's table is partial and in-frame only. The sample holds around 63,000 clones; approximately 84% are singletons and the top ten take around 15%. Sequencing input: peripheral blood. The receptors come from a man between 60 and 75 years old with COVID-19, enrolled during active disease.

This clone was counted a few times. The chain joins TRBV9 to TRBJ1-4, with 7 bases lining up with TRBD1. CDR1 SGDLS and CDR2 YYNGEE come from the germline V gene. CDR3 length: 16 residues. The trim removed 3 bases at V and 4 bases at J, leaving 9 bases unmatched. For the CDR3, the DNA is TGTGCCAGCAGCGCGTATGGGGACAGCTATAATGAAAAACTGTTTTTT. This gives the protein CASSAYGDSYNEKLFF.

This chain joins TRBV6-2 or TRBV6-3 and TRBJ1-2; 9 nucleotides agree with TRBD1. The J segment lost 8 bases and the V segment lost 5 bases, leaving 12 bases of the junction unmatched. This CDR3 has 15 residues. Germline CDR1 and CDR2: MNHEY and SVGEGT. The CDR3 DNA follows: TGTGCCAGCAGTACCCCGGGACAGGGAAATAACGGCTACACCTTC. Translation gives CASSTPGQGNNGYTF.

This clone has at least ten counts. J is TRBJ2-7 and V is TRBV2; D is possibly TRBD2 (5 bases). The CDR3 consists of 16 residues. Germline assignment: CDR1 SNHLY and CDR2 FYNNEI. Between the trimmed V and J ends, which lost 3 bases and 0 bases, there was a span of 15 bases. In nucleotides, the CDR3 is TGTGCCAGCAGTGACGCCCGTCTGGACTTCTCCTACGAGCAGTACTTC. Its translation is CASSDARLDFSYEQYF.

The chain couples TRBV28 to TRBJ1-5, with a tentative D call TRBD1 (5 bases). CDR1 and CDR2 from the germline V gene are MDHEN and SYDVKM. This CDR3 comprises 13 residues. V was cut by 7 bases and J by 5 bases, with 12 bases left in between. For the CDR3, the DNA is TGTGCCAGCACCCCGCCGGGGGATCAGCCCCAGCATTTT. Translated, it gives CASTPPGDQPQHF.

The V call is TRBV2, the J call TRBJ2-5, with 8 positions matching TRBD2. V was clipped by 6 bases and J by 4 bases; unmatched bases: 16. There are 17 residues in the CDR3. In germline, CDR1 is SNHLY, CDR2 FYNNEI. In DNA, the CDR3 is TGTGCCAGCAGAATTCGGGGCGGAGCGGGAGTCCGAGAGACCCAGTACTTC. Amino acids: CASRIRGGAGVRETQYF. Filled out from reference TRBV2 and TRBJ2-5, the complete variable domain reads EPEVTQTPSHQVTQMGQEVILRCVPISNHLYFYWYRQILGQKVEFLVSFYNNEISEKSEIFDDQFSVERPDGSNFTLKIRSTKLEDSAMYFCASRIRGGAGVRETQYFGPGTRLLVL.

The V gene is TRBV29-1, the J gene TRBJ2-4, with 7 bases aligning to TRBD1. Germline CDR1 and CDR2: SQVTM and ANQGSEA. The ends lost 8 bases at V and 11 bases at J; junction bases unmatched: 6. The CDR3 extends over 10 amino acids. The CDR3 is CSIRQGLQYF. The DNA for the CDR3 is TGCAGCATAAGACAGGGACTTCAGTACTTC.

The chain is built from TRBV30 and TRBJ1-6; no reliable D call. The germline gives CDR1 GTSNPN, CDR2 SVGIG (reference sequence). V was clipped by 3 bases and J by 8 bases, with 8 bases between them. The CDR3 spans 12 residues. As DNA, the CDR3 is TGTGCCTGGAGCTCCGTCTATTCACCCCTCCACTTT. It is translated as CAWSSVYSPLHF.

J is TRBJ2-1 and V is TRBV12-3 or TRBV12-4; TRBD1 is a possible D gene (6 bases). The CDR3 is 12 amino acids. V lost 6 bases to trimming and J lost 8 bases, with 11 bases between them. The DNA of the CDR3 is TGTGCCAGCAGCGTACAGGGTTATGAGCAGTTCTTC. The encoded protein is CASSVQGYEQFF.